The 30 T cell receptor beta chains listed next were all sequenced from one sample in a study of spatial heterogeneity in lung cancer. The study's findings and limits: The number of expanded tumor alpha and beta chains correlated with mutation number.

TCRdb reprocessed the 5' RACE reads via MiXCR and lists one record per CDR3 protein. The sample comprises more than 10,000 distinct CDR3 sequences, approximately 10% of which are singletons, and 10% to 15% rests with the top ten. No antigen has been assigned to these receptors. Time point: sample taken at primary tumor resection. The source was lung tumor tissue, collected at surgery. The receptors were sampled from a female donor with early-stage non-small cell lung cancer.

There are a few counts of this clonotype. At one end, the junction sequence differs from germline, possibly due to a read error. The chain is built from TRBV7-9 and TRBJ2-1; perhaps TRBD1 as D (5 bases). The CDR3 has 14 amino acids. Germline V CDR1 and CDR2: SEHNR, FQNEAQ (reference sequence). CDR3 sequence: CTSSFRGRYNEQFF. CDR3 in DNA: TGTACCAGCAGCTTTAGGGGCCGTTACAATGAGCAGTTCTTC.

The chain employs TRBV30 and TRBJ2-5; the D gene is possibly TRBD1 (6 bases). The V and J ends lost 3 bases and 3 bases respectively, with 14 bases between them. The germline CDR1 and CDR2 sequences are GTSNPN and SVGIG (reference sequence). The CDR3 extends over 14 amino acids. The CDR3 spells CAWSGQPLEETQYF. The DNA of the CDR3 is TGTGCCTGGAGCGGACAGCCATTGGAAGAGACCCAGTACTTC.

This clonotype was found many times. This chain connects TRBV18 to TRBJ1-1; possibly TRBD1 for D (5 bases). Deletions cut 6 bases from V and 1 base from J, with 9 bases between. Germline CDR1 KGHSH, CDR2 LQKENI. The CDR3 consists of 13 residues. CDR3 sequence reads: CASSSGQNTEAFF. The CDR3 DNA is TGTGCCAGCTCCTCAGGACAGAACACTGAAGCTTTCTTT.

This clonotype has at least ten counts. One end of the junction varies from germline; a read error may be responsible. This chain uses TRBV2 with TRBJ2-5; D perhaps matches TRBD2 (5 bases). Looked up from germline, CDR1 is SNHLY and CDR2 is FYNNEI. The CDR3 is made up of 12 amino acids. The CDR3 nucleotides read TGCGCCACTGGACGGACTCAAGAGACCCAGTACTTC. It codes for CATGRTQETQYF.

The chain couples TRBV28 to TRBJ2-7; D gene uncertain. V shed 8 bases and J shed 9 bases, with 8 bases lying between them. Germline assignment: CDR1 MDHEN and CDR2 SYDVKM. The CDR3 consists of 9 residues. CDR3 DNA sequence: TGTGCCAGCGGGAAGTGGCAGTACTTC. Protein product: CASGKWQYF.

By frequency in the sample, this clonotype is large. This chain uses TRBV6-2 or TRBV6-3 with TRBJ2-7; the match to TRBD1 covers 7 bases. The CDR3 is made up of 15 amino acids. The junction had 7 bases not matched to a gene; V was cut back by 5 bases and J by 0 bases. In germline, CDR1 is MNHEY, CDR2 SVGEGT. The DNA for the CDR3 is TGTGCCAGCAGTGAGACAGGGACGAGCTCCTACGAGCAGTACTTC. Residues: CASSETGTSSYEQYF.

This clonotype counts as medium-sized (0.01 to 0.1%). This chain connects TRBV7-2 to TRBJ1-5; no clear D. The ends were cut back, 5 bases at V and 6 bases at J, with 11 bases in the middle. Germline V lookup: CDR1 SGHTA, CDR2 FQGNSA. CDR3 length equals 13 residues. The CDR3 is CASSRGPIQPQHF. CDR3 in DNA: TGTGCCAGCAGCCGCGGGCCAATTCAGCCCCAGCATTTT.

This clonotype was counted at least ten times. The chain carries TRBV6-2 or TRBV6-3 and TRBJ2-2, with D unresolved. The germline CDR1 and CDR2 sequences are MNHEY and SVGEGT. V gave up 6 bases and J gave up 3 bases, with 5 bases separating them. The CDR3 runs 12 residues. CDR3 in DNA: TGTGCCAGCAGGGAAGACACCGGGGAGCTGTTTTTT. It codes for CASREDTGELFF.

The chain has TRBV25-1 and TRBJ1-2; 9 positions agree with TRBD1. J lost 6 bases, V lost 1 base, and 3 bases had no gene match. CDR1 MGHDK and CDR2 SYGVNS come from the germline V gene. This CDR3 has 14 residues. This chain's CDR3 is CASSESGTGNGYTF. The CDR3 region has the DNA TGTGCCAGCAGTGAATCCGGGACAGGGAATGGCTACACCTTC.

The rearrangement joins TRBV19 to TRBJ2-7; 13 nucleotides agree with TRBD2. V trimming: 4 bases; J trimming: 3 bases; junction bases outside the gene matches: 9. CDR1 and CDR2 (germline): LNHDA, SQIVND (reference sequence). This CDR3 has 17 amino acids. CDR3 protein: CASSTRTSGSWNYEQYF. The CDR3 DNA sequence: TGTGCCAGTAGTACAAGGACTAGCGGGAGCTGGAACTACGAGCAGTACTTC.

By share, this clonotype ranks as medium-sized. The V and J genes are TRBV4-2 and TRBJ2-5, with 13 bases identical to TRBD2. This CDR3 spans 16 amino acids. Per the germline V gene, CDR1 is LGHNA and CDR2 is YNFKEQ. With V trimmed by 3 bases and J by 4 bases, 5 bases remained unmatched. CDR3 sequence: CASSQGLAGYGETQYF. The DNA of the CDR3 is TGTGCCAGCAGCCAGGGACTAGCGGGATACGGAGAGACCCAGTACTTC.

V usage is TRBV9 and J usage is TRBJ2-5; D is ambiguous. Germline V gene data show CDR1 as SGDLS and CDR2 as YYNGEE. Trimming removed 0 bases at V and 1 base at J, with 13 bases between. The CDR3 spans 16 residues. The CDR3: CASSVVGSPGQETQYF. The CDR3 coding sequence is TGTGCCAGCAGCGTAGTGGGGTCGCCGGGCCAAGAGACCCAGTACTTC. The variable domain in full, with the rest retrieved from reference TRBV9 and TRBJ2-5, is DSGVTQTPKHLITATGQRVTLRCSPRSGDLSVYWYQQSLDQGLQFLIQYYNGEERAKGNILERFSAQQFPDLHSELNLSSLELGDSALYFCASSVVGSPGQETQYFGPGTRLLVL.

This clonotype has ten or more counts. The chain has TRBV7-2 and TRBJ1-2; 9 nucleotides align to TRBD1. J lost 5 bases, V lost 5 bases, and 6 bases had no gene match. The V gene's germline CDR1 is SGHTA and CDR2 FQGNSA. The CDR3 is 14 residues long. The CDR3 DNA follows: TGTGCCAGCAGCCATACAGGGGGCGCGTATGGCTACACCTTC. Translating gives CASSHTGGAYGYTF. Full variable domain (outside the CDR3, taken from reference TRBV7-2 and TRBJ1-2): GAGVSQSPSNKVTEKGKDVELRCDPISGHTALYWYRQSLGQGLEFLIYFQGNSAPDKSGLPSDRFSAERTGGSVSTLTIQRTQQEDSAVYLCASSHTGGAYGYTFGSGTRLTVV.

Many counts were recorded for this clonotype. This chain uses TRBV30 with TRBJ2-1; tentatively, D is TRBD2 (5 bases). V lost 3 bases and J 5 bases, leaving 20 bases between the germline ends. The CDR3 is made up of 16 amino acids. The germline CDR1 and CDR2 sequences are GTSNPN and SVGIG (reference sequence). Here the CDR3 reads CAWSVFFGEFNNEQFF. CDR3 nucleotide sequence: TGTGCCTGGAGCGTATTTTTCGGGGAGTTCAACAATGAGCAGTTCTTC. Based on the CDR3 plus reference TRBV30 and TRBJ2-1, the full variable domain is SQTIHQWPATLVQPVGSPLSLECTVEGTSNPNLYWYRQAAGRGLQLLFYSVGIGQISSEVPQNLSASRPQDRQFILSSKKLLLSDSGFYLCAWSVFFGEFNNEQFFGPGTRLTVL.

Ten or more counts support this clonotype. The chain links TRBV11-3 to TRBJ1-1, with D perhaps matching TRBD1 (5 bases). The germline V gene encodes CDR1 SGHNT and CDR2 YENEEA. The CDR3 sequence is 14 residues long. Trimming removed 3 bases from V and 4 bases from J, with 12 bases in between. The CDR3 DNA follows: TGTGCCAGCAGCTTTACGGGGGAGGGCACTGAAGCTTTCTTT. Amino acid sequence: CASSFTGEGTEAFF.

The chain is built from TRBV29-1 and TRBJ2-5; D is perhaps TRBD2 (5 bases). V shed 2 bases and J shed 2 bases, with 18 bases lying between them. From germline, CDR1 is SQVTM and CDR2 ANQGSEA. The CDR3 covers 16 residues. The DNA for the CDR3 is TGCAGCGTTGAAACCCTAGTGACTACCCTACAAGAGACCCAGTACTTC. Protein: CSVETLVTTLQETQYF.

This clonotype is medium-sized. This chain links TRBV20-1 with TRBJ2-3; 10 nucleotides match TRBD1. Germline V gene data show CDR1 as DFQATT and CDR2 as SNEGSKA (reference sequence). The CDR3 totals 14 residues. With V trimmed by 7 bases and J by 4 bases, 8 bases remained unmatched. CDR3 sequence: CSGITGTGADTQYF. The CDR3 DNA reads as TGCAGTGGTATCACCGGGACAGGGGCAGATACGCAGTATTTT.

The gene calls are TRBV20-1 and TRBJ2-4; the match to TRBD1 covers 7 bases. Germline CDR1 reads DFQATT; CDR2 reads SNEGSKA (reference sequence). The ends lost 5 bases at V and 7 bases at J; junction bases unmatched: 11. This CDR3 comprises 14 residues. CDR3 in DNA: TGCAGTGCTCTCTCTAGAGGGGGCAGTAACATTCAGTACTTC. It translates to CSALSRGGSNIQYF.

In this sample, this clonotype turned up many times. V is TRBV6-1 and J is TRBJ2-7, with 9 bases lining up with TRBD1. The CDR3 spans 14 residues. The V gene's germline CDR1 is MNHNS and CDR2 SASEGT. V lost 7 bases to trimming and J lost 4 bases; unmatched junction nucleotides: 8. CDR3 amino acids: CASNRDRGRYEQYF. The CDR3 DNA reads as TGTGCCAGCAACCGAGACAGGGGGAGGTACGAGCAGTACTTC.

At least ten counts were recorded for this clonotype. The chain joins TRBV5-5 to TRBJ1-4; no clear D. The germline gives CDR1 SGHKS, CDR2 YYEKEE (reference sequence). This CDR3 has 15 amino acids. V lost 3 bases, J lost 3 bases, and 12 bases lay in between. In DNA, the CDR3 is TGTGCCAGCAGCTCCGACCCGTTCGCTAATGAAAAACTGTTTTTT. Its protein product is CASSSDPFANEKLFF.

The chain joins TRBV6-5 to TRBJ1-2; 8 positions agree with TRBD1. From germline, CDR1 is MNHEY and CDR2 SVGAGI. The CDR3 sequence is 19 residues long. V gave up 2 bases and J gave up 8 bases; unmatched junction bases: 22. The CDR3 DNA reads TGTGCCAGCAGTTACCGGACAGGGCTCACTACTAATTTGGGTTTGGGCTACACCTTC. Its protein is CASSYRTGLTTNLGLGYTF.

This clonotype is medium-sized (0.01 to 0.1%). The V call is TRBV29-1, the J call TRBJ2-7; perhaps TRBD2 as D (5 bases). Per germline, CDR1 SQVTM and CDR2 ANQGSEA. V was cut by 1 base and J by 4 bases, with 14 bases left in between. This CDR3 has 14 residues. This CDR3 reads CSVEVEGTGYEQYF. The CDR3 nucleotides read TGCAGCGTTGAAGTTGAGGGTACGGGATACGAGCAGTACTTC.

This clonotype occurred a few times. Here the CDR3 reads CASSFTGSTGTISGNTIYF. The CDR3 DNA follows: TGTGCCAGCAGCTTTACAGGATCAACAGGGACCATTTCTGGAAACACCATATATTTT. The J gene is TRBJ1-3, the V gene TRBV7-2; tentative D call: TRBD1 (6 bases). The CDR3 is 19 residues long. Germline V gives CDR1 SGHTA, CDR2 FQGNSA. V lost 3 bases and J lost 1, with 22 bases in between.

This clonotype was detected a few times. Here the CDR3 omits its conserved ending phenylalanine or tryptophan, so a read error is the likely source. J is TRBJ2-3 and V is TRBV2; 7 nucleotides align to TRBD1. The germline gives CDR1 SNHLY, CDR2 FYNNEI. This CDR3 contains 14 residues. V gave up 6 bases and J gave up 6 bases; unmatched junction bases: 9. CDR3 DNA: TGTGCCAGCAGGCCGGGACAGCTAGCCGATACGCAGTATTTG. It specifies CASRPGQLADTQYL.

This clonotype has at least ten counts. The gene calls are TRBV27 and TRBJ1-5; no reliable D call. Germline V lookup: CDR1 MNHEY, CDR2 SMNVEV (reference sequence). Trimming removed 8 bases at V and 2 bases at J, with 19 bases between. The CDR3 runs 16 residues. CDR3 amino acids: CASGRTPQTGNQPQHF. CDR3 in DNA: TGTGCCAGCGGCAGGACTCCTCAAACGGGCAATCAGCCCCAGCATTTT.

This clonotype was recorded many times. This chain connects TRBV23-1 to TRBJ2-7; D could derive from TRBD1 or TRBD2 (6 bases each). TRBV23-1 is designated an ORF whose function remains uncertain. V was clipped by 3 bases and J by 2 bases, with 17 bases between them. CDR3 size: 16 residues. This CDR3 reads CASSHPGDSITYEQYF. CDR3 DNA sequence: TGCGCCAGCAGTCACCCAGGGGACTCGATCACCTACGAGCAGTACTTC.

Concerning this clonotype: A much larger clone lies one base from this, so it may be a read error. This chain connects TRBV13 to TRBJ2-3; no firm D call. The CDR3 is 14 residues long. Germline V CDR1 and CDR2: PRHDT, FYEKMQ (reference sequence). The CDR3 loop is CVSSPSLSTDTQYF. In DNA form, the CDR3 reads TGTGTCAGCAGTCCATCATTATCCACAGATACGCAGTATTTT.

There are many counts of this clonotype. The V call is TRBV28, the J call TRBJ2-5; TRBD1 might be the D (6 bases). V dropped 5 bases and J dropped 9 bases, with 13 bases sitting between them. This CDR3 is 12 amino acids long. Germline V gene lookup returns CDR1 MDHEN and CDR2 SYDVKM. This CDR3 is CASSPTYRAQYF. In nucleotides, the CDR3 is TGTGCCAGCAGTCCTACCTACAGGGCCCAGTACTTC.

At least ten counts were recorded for this clonotype. The V and J genes are TRBV4-2 and TRBJ1-5; D is possibly TRBD1 (5 bases). Germline lookup yields CDR1 LGHNA and CDR2 YNFKEQ. This CDR3 is 15 amino acids long. The V and J ends lost 1 base and 5 bases respectively, with 12 bases between them. The CDR3 protein is CASSQAPAGDQPQHF. In nucleotides, the CDR3 is TGTGCCAGCAGCCAAGCTCCAGCGGGGGATCAGCCCCAGCATTTT.

This clonotype was seen a few times. The chain couples TRBV5-5 to TRBJ2-3; 8 positions match TRBD1. V lost 4 bases to trimming and J lost 2 bases; unmatched junction nucleotides: 3. The CDR3 is 14 residues long. Germline loops: CDR1 SGHKS, CDR2 YYEKEE (reference sequence). CDR3 loop: CASSTGGHTDTQYF. CDR3 nucleotides: TGTGCCAGCAGCACAGGGGGTCACACAGATACGCAGTATTTT.